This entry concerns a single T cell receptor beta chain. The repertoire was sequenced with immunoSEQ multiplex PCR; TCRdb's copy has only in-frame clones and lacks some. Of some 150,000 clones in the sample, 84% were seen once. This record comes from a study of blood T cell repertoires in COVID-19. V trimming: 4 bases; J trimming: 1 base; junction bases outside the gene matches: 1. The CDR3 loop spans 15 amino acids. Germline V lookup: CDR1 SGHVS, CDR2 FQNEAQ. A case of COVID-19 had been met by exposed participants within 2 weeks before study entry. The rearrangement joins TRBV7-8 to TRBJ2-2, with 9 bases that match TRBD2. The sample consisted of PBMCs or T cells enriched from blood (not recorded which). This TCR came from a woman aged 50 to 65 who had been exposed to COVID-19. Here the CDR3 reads CASSSTSGNTGELFF. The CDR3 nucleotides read TGTGCCAGCAGCTCGACTAGCGGGAACACCGGGGAGCTGTTTTTT.